These 7 T cell receptor beta chains share one sample of origin, sequenced in a study of immune heterogeneity within non-small cell lung tumors. Bulk tumor genomic DNA (around 600 ng per sample) served as template. The authors collected several far-apart biopsies from each primary tumor during surgery. Patients had untreated, newly diagnosed non-small cell lung cancer and underwent curative surgery. With 32 V and 13 J primers, multiplex PCR amplified the TCR beta CDR3. TCRdb passed the multiplex PCR reads through MiXCR, listing each CDR3 protein once. The sample holds around 9,600 distinct CDR3 sequences, around 29% seen once. Sequencing used lung tumor tissue. These receptors were obtained from a man aged 55-75 years with non-small cell lung cancer.

At least ten counts were recorded for this clonotype. The chain joins TRBV24-1 to TRBJ2-1; perhaps D is TRBD1 or TRBD2 (5 bases each). With 1 base removed from V and 9 bases from J, the gap between germline ends came to 18 bases. The CDR3 is 16 amino acids. CDR1 KGHDR and CDR2 SFDVKD come from the germline V gene. The CDR3 here is CATSDFGDGRVGEQFF. For the CDR3, the DNA is TGTGCCACCAGTGATTTCGGGGACGGACGAGTGGGTGAGCAGTTCTTC.

This clonotype was observed at least ten times. The chain uses TRBV4-1 and TRBJ2-1; D is unresolved. V was trimmed by 3 bases and J by 8 bases, leaving 5 bases between them. CDR3 size: 11 residues. The germline V gene encodes CDR1 MGHRA and CDR2 YSYEKL. CDR3 protein: CASSQVDEQFF. CDR3 bases: TGCGCCAGCAGCCAGGTAGATGAGCAGTTCTTC.

This clonotype was detected ten times or more. J is TRBJ1-6 and V is TRBV27; 7 bases are shared with TRBD1. V lost 6 bases to trimming and J lost 9 bases; unmatched junction nucleotides: 8. Germline lookup yields CDR1 MNHEY and CDR2 SMNVEV (reference sequence). The CDR3 spans 14 residues. The CDR3 region is CASRHRQGFSPLHF. CDR3 sequence (DNA): TGTGCCAGCAGGCATCGACAGGGTTTTTCACCCCTCCACTTT.

The chain is built from TRBV4-2 and TRBJ2-7; a weak D match, TRBD1 (6 bases). V lost 5 bases and J 3 bases, leaving 11 bases between the germline ends. The germline V gene encodes CDR1 LGHNA and CDR2 YNFKEQ. This CDR3 comprises 13 residues. CDR3 protein: CASSSGQRYEQYF. The CDR3 nucleotides read TGTGCCAGCAGCTCCGGACAGCGCTACGAGCAGTACTTC.

This clonotype was recorded many times. This chain links TRBV2 with TRBJ1-2, with TRBD1 as a possible D gene (6 bases). Trimming took off 10 bases at V and 5 bases at J, with 17 bases between the two ends. This CDR3 spans 13 amino acids. The germline V gene encodes CDR1 SNHLY and CDR2 FYNNEI. The CDR3 nucleotides read TGTGCCAAGGACCTCGGGACATCTTATGGCTACACCTTC. Translating it yields CAKDLGTSYGYTF.

This clonotype appeared many times. The gene calls are TRBV18 and TRBJ1-1; possibly TRBD1 for D (5 bases). Germline V gene sequence: CDR1 KGHSH, CDR2 LQKENI. V was shortened by 4 bases and J by 1 base, with 7 bases between the two germline ends. The CDR3 is made up of 13 amino acids. Here the CDR3 DNA reads TGTGCCAGCTCACAGGGGCAGAACACTGAAGCTTTCTTT. Its translation is CASSQGQNTEAFF.

This clonotype was recorded many times. The chain has TRBV7-7 and TRBJ2-1, with 8 bases aligning to TRBD2. V shed 3 bases, J shed 11 bases, and the junction held 3 bases outside the gene matches. The CDR3 is made up of 12 amino acids. Per germline, CDR1 SSHAT and CDR2 FNYEAQ (reference sequence). CDR3 sequence (DNA): TGTGCCAGCAGCTTGAATAGCGGGAAGCAGTTCTTC. Translation gives CASSLNSGKQFF.